This T cell receptor beta chain derives from a study of cytomegalovirus exposure and HLA in healthy donors (dated by TCRdb to about 2017). In terms of the full investigation: An earlier analysis of approximately 590 of the donors reported 250 to 350 Gb of sequence data and around 110 million unique TCR beta sequences from 150 million to 200 million T cells. Using immunosequencing, the study profiled T cell repertoires from fewer than 850 subjects and related those repertoires to cytomegalovirus serostatus. Along with the roughly 700-subject first cohort, a separate validation cohort of over 90 different subjects was used. The study aimed to test whether signatures of past pathogen exposure could be identified by cataloging public T cell receptors. Alongside the repertoire data, information on donor age, sex, ethnicity and CMV serostatus was compiled. Because of strong linkage in the cohort, roughly 5 DR-DQ haplotypes were treated as single units for association and clustering. Among the 398 genotyped donors, around 81% belonged to the genetic ancestry cluster associated with self-reported Caucasian donors. In a later analysis, previously published TCR beta repertoires from more than 500 donors were re-analyzed and high-resolution HLA genotyping was added so that TCR occurrence patterns could be studied. An early release that covered roughly 600 HLA-typed donors contained approximately 300 gigabases of sequencing data and tens of millions of unique TCR sequences. All discovery cohort repertoires had been generated using a single sequencing platform. HLA typing covered class I and class II loci at four-digit resolution. In the later analysis, no new phenotypic data were used to find candidate immune exposures; instead, reliance was placed on TCR beta sequences and their occurrence across donors. To predict cytomegalovirus infection status, the study brought together high-throughput TCR immunosequencing, statistical association of individual TCRs with disease status, and machine learning. Typing coverage differed by locus: A, B, C, DRB1 and DQB1 were typed in about 620-640 donors, DQA1 in approximately 520, DPA1 in 600 to 610, and DPB1 in just under 480. Across some 400 genotyped donors of the cohort, an average of about 240,000 unique TCR beta nucleotide sequences per donor were sequenced, and 15% to 20% of those sequences were non-productive. An earlier analysis of several hundred of the donors applied high-throughput TCR beta sequencing to assess whether each TCR beta V gene segment acted as functional or pseudogenic. A later genetic analysis took genome-wide SNP genotypes for about 55% of the 666 donors and used that subset as a discovery cohort. The paper's findings and limits, for the study overall: Because HLA typing was missing for some donors at each locus, association tests included only the typed subset. The study listed approximately 150 TCR beta chains as associated with cytomegalovirus. Specific HLA alleles were associated with roughly 16,000 TCR beta sequences at a false discovery rate of 0.05 in a later analysis. Cytomegalovirus status was reported to be diagnosed by the classifier with high specificity and sensitivity in both the original and validation cohorts. A further reported finding was that TCR beta sequences accurately predicted the HLA-A and HLA-B alleles for most subjects in the first cohort. Some IMGT-functional V segments, including TRBV6-2 and TRBV6-3, could not be distinguished by the 87-base-pair reads and were therefore excluded. According to the authors, the approach could potentially be generalized to other disease states and immunological phenotypes. A later analysis found that HLA-associated TCR beta chains were more clonally expanded and had lower generation probabilities than equally common non-associated chains. Because counts were too low, under 20 rarely observed V segments, including chromosome 9 orphons, were left out of the earlier analysis of roughly 600 of the donors. A later analysis reported that several top co-occurrence clusters appeared linked to parvovirus B19, influenza, CMV and Epstein-Barr virus. In a later genetic analysis, a missense DCLRE1C variant was associated with V-gene and J-gene trimming of TCR beta chains, and the association was replicated in an independent cohort. Most CMV-associated TCR beta chains appeared to be HLA-restricted in a later analysis, and the HLA associations seemed to be driven largely by CMV exposure. An earlier analysis of approximately 530 of the donors showed that most TCR beta V segments appeared in productive rearrangements either about 87% or about 30% of the time, which broadly matched IMGT annotations. Only TCR beta chains were sequenced in this cohort, and the absence of alpha or paired-chain data limited detectable features. In a later analysis, TCR association rates were found to vary across HLA loci, with the most associated TCRs seen for DRB1 alleles and the fewest for HLA-C alleles. Most TCR sequences were observed very rarely across donors, whereas some public TCRs were present in many individuals. Sequencing depth was assumed to be roughly uniform across donors in the presence/absence analyses, though that assumption may not hold. In vitro tests confirmed that three of the cytomegalovirus-associated TCR beta chains recognize cytomegalovirus antigens. CMV serostatus was the only immune exposure information available for the cohort. A cluster of highly shared sequence variants was judged likely to be a technical artifact of the sequencing pipeline. Correlated functional status among segregating V segments might be attributable to linkage disequilibrium, but an unknown experimental factor could not be ruled out. When HLA alleles, especially DR and DQ, strongly co-occurred, TCR associations were difficult to assign to individual alleles. A later genetic analysis reported fewer N-insertions in productive TCRs among donors in an Asian-associated ancestry cluster than the roughly 640-donor mean.

The cohort comprised several hundred healthy bone marrow donors. Cohort members were all nominally healthy when sampled, although unrecorded immune exposures were likely present. The donor tested CMV seropositive and was one of the 289 seropositive cohort members. A peripheral blood sample was provided by each donor, and peripheral blood mononuclear cells were used for TCR beta sequencing. The Qiagen DNeasy Blood Extraction Kit was used to extract genomic DNA from the blood cell samples. CDR1 and CDR2 were assigned from the germline V gene as MRHNA and SNTAGT. The CDR3 numbers 9 amino acids, ends counted. Library preparation employed the immunoSEQ multiplex PCR assay. A mixture of 60 forward primers for TCR Vbeta segments and 13 reverse primers for TCR Jbeta segments was used in the multiplex PCR. Amplification of the CDR3 region of rearranged TCR beta genes was performed with a multiplex PCR assay on genomic DNA. On the Illumina HiSeq System, the amplified TCR beta libraries were sequenced as 87-base-pair reads. The published analysis was carried out like this. A later analysis counted about 80 million unique TCR beta chains across the 550 to 750 repertoires, and around 12 million of these chains were shared by at least two donors. A nearest-neighbor algorithm error-corrected the raw reads and collapsed the reads into unique sequences, merging closely related sequences to remove PCR and sequencing errors. Alignment of CDR3 sequences to IMGT reference sequences was used to assign V, D and J gene segments. For a sequence to be retained, at least a six-nucleotide match to both a V gene segment and a J gene segment was required. Rearrangements were classified as productive when the CDR3 lacked stop codons and remained in frame with V and J, and all other rearrangements were classified as non-productive. CDR3 was defined by IMGT convention, running from the second conserved V-encoded cysteine to the conserved J-encoded phenylalanine. Sequences without an unambiguous match to a single V gene segment were excluded from the earlier analysis of about 600 of the donors. An earlier analysis of just under 600 of the donors called V segments functional above 56.7% productive rearrangements and segregating when the between-donor standard deviation exceeded 5%. A statistical classification framework was built to diagnose cytomegalovirus status from the catalog of TCR beta chain sequences. A later analysis assigned V and J genes by comparing TCR nucleotide sequences with IMGT/GENE-DB human TR gene sequences. The TCRdist pipeline was used in a later analysis to assign CDR3 sequences and most-parsimonious VDJ recombination scenarios. In a later analysis, each TCR beta chain was defined by its CDR3 amino acid sequence together with its V-gene family, and reads without a unique V-gene family were excluded. In a later analysis, 550 to 650 highly shared, low-generation-probability nucleotide sequences were removed to address suspected cross-contamination and a sequencing artifact. In a later analysis, a clonal expansion index for each public chain was calculated from normalized within-repertoire ranks of inferred template counts. In a later analysis, generation probabilities were computed with a VDJ recombination model fitted to out-of-frame rearrangements, and the resulting probabilities were checked against IGoR. Hypergeometric tests were used in a later analysis to score TCR-TCR, TCR-HLA and TCR-CMV co-occurrence, with a repertoire-size bias correction applied to the TCR pairs. In a later analysis, false discovery rates were estimated by permuting HLA or CMV assignments 20 times. A later analysis grouped co-occurring TCRs with DBSCAN, adding TCRdist sequence similarity when clustering within HLA-allele-positive subsets. Repertoires with fewer than 30,000 or more than 120,000 public chains were left out of co-occurrence clustering, as were five repertoires with anomalous nucleotide sharing. As stored in TCRdb, this immuneACCESS dataset retains in-frame rearrangements with V and J assigned. A fraction of the clones does not appear; measured against another copy, unresolved V genes explain less than half of the discrepancy, and the remainder lacks a known reason. V and J calls plus clone size are reproduced from that table; the DNA served to infer D and trimming. Present in this sample are roughly 260,000 clones, 80% to 90% of which were seen just once. The ten top clones hold about 2% of the sample.

This clone was recorded a few times. Its binding antigen is unknown. The conserved final phenylalanine or tryptophan is absent from the CDR3, which likely points to a read error. The limits of the CDR3 on the DNA are not certain, so only TCRdb's listed CDR3 is given. The TCR was taken from a woman aged 40 to 49 in good health and CMV-seropositive. Sequencing was performed on PBMCs. Recombination linked TRBV6-4 to TRBJ1-4. The CDR3 region has the sequence CASSDSSTR.